This T cell receptor beta chain was sequenced for a study of cytomegalovirus exposure and HLA in healthy donors. The wider study: HLA-typed donors were the source of about 85 million unique TCRs, which an early data release held.

Concerning this clone itself: Antigen specificity is unknown.

The J segment lost 15 bases and the V segment lost 4 bases, leaving 17 bases of the junction unmatched. CDR3 size: 14 residues. CDR1 and CDR2 (germline): GTSNPN, SVGIG (reference sequence). The study, taken as a whole, reports: The classifier was said to identify cytomegalovirus status with high specificity and sensitivity. In vitro confirmation showed three CMV-associated chains to be CMV antigen specific.

PCR employed 60 Vbeta and 13 Jbeta primers. The method was immunoSEQ multiplex PCR; TCRdb's version includes in-frame clones alone and lacks a portion of them. The profile shows about 140,000 clones, 82% of them singletons. The source of this sequence is a man aged 25-45 years in good health and CMV-seropositive. The chain links TRBV30 to TRBJ2-2; the match to TRBD1 covers 7 bases. Sequenced input: PBMCs. The CDR3 loop is CAWTPGQSGNGLFF. Written as DNA, the CDR3 is TGTGCCTGGACCCCGGGACAGTCCGGGAATGGGTTGTTTTTT.